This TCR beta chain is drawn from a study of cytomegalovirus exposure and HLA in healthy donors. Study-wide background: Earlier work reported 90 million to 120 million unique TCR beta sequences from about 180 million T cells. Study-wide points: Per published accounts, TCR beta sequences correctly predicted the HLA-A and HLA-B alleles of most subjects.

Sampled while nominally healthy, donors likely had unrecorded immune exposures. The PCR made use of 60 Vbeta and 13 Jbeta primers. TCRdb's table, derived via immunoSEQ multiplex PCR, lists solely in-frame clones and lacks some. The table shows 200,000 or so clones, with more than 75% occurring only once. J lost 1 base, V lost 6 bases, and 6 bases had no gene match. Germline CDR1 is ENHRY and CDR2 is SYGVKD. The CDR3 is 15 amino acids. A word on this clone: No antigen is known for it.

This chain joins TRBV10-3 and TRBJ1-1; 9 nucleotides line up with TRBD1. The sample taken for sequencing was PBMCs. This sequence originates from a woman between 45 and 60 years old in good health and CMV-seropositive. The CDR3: CAISVTQGANTEAFF. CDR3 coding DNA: TGTGCCATCAGCGTCACACAGGGGGCGAACACTGAAGCTTTCTTT.